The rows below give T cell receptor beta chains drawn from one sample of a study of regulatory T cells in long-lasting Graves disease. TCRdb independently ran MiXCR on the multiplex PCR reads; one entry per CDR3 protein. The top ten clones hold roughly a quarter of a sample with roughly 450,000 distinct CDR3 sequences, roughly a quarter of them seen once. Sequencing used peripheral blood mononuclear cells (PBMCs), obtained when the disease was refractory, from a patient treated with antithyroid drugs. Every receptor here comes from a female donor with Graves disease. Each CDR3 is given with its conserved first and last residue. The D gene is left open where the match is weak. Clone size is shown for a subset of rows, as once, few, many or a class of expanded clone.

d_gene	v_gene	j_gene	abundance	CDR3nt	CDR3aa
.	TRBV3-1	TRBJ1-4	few	TGTGCCAGCAGCCAAGATCGGACTGTAGATAGGATGTGGGAAAAACTGTTTTTT	CASSQDRTVDRMWEKLFF
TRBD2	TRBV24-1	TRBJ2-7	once	TGTGCCACCAGTGATACCGGGACTAGCGGTACCTACGAGCAGTACTTC	CATSDTGTSGTYEQYF
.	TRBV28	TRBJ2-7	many	TGTGCCAGCAGTTACGAGGGCGAGGCGACTAACTACGAGCAGTACTTC	CASSYEGEATNYEQYF
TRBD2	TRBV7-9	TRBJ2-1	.	TGTGCCAGCAGCCCCATGACTAGCGCCCTCTGGAATGAGCAGTTCTTC	CASSPMTSALWNEQFF
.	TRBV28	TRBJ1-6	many	TGTGCCAGCTCGCGCCCGGTTGTTGATTCACCCCTCCACTTT	CASSRPVVDSPLHF
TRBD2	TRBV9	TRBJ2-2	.	TGTGCCAGCAGCATGCCTTTGTCTAGCGGGCACCCGAACACCGGGGAGCTGTTTTTT	CASSMPLSSGHPNTGELFF
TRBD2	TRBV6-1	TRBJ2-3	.	TGTGCCAGCAGTCTGGGACTAGACCCCCCAGATACGCAGTATTTT	CASSLGLDPPDTQYF
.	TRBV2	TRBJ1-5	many	TGTGCCAGCCGGGACAACATAAATCAGCCCCAGCATTTT	CASRDNINQPQHF
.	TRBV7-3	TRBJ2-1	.	TGTGCCAGCAGCTCTACAGAGGGGAATGAGCAGTTCTTC	CASSSTEGNEQFF
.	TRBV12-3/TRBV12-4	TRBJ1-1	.	TGTGCCAGCAGTTTCACGGCTGAAGCTTTCTTT	CASSFTAEAFF
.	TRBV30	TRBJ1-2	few	TGTGCCCGTAGGGGCCTCTTTGGCTATGGCTACACCTTC	CARRGLFGYGYTF
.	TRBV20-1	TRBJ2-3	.	TGCAGTGCTAGGGCAGGGGTCACAGATACGCAGTATTTT	CSARAGVTDTQYF
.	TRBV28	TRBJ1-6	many	TGTGCCAGCAGTCGGATTAGGGGCGGCGGTAATTCACCCCTCCACTTT	CASSRIRGGGNSPLHF
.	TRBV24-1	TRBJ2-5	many	TGTGCCACCAGTGATTCCCCGCGGCTGGCTCCAGAGACCCAGTACTTC	CATSDSPRLAPETQYF
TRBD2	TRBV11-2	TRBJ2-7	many	TGTGCCAGCAGTTCAATACTCGGGACTAGCGGGAGGATCTACGAGCAGTACTTC	CASSSILGTSGRIYEQYF
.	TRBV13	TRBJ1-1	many	TGTGCCAGCAGCTTAGGTCAGTTTGATAACACTGAAGCTTTCTTT	CASSLGQFDNTEAFF
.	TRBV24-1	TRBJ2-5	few	TGTGCCACCAGTGAGGACTTAGAGACCCAGTACTTC	CATSEDLETQYF
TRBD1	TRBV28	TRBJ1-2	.	TGTGCCATCGGAAGAGAGATCTTGGGGACAGGGGGCGGCTATGGCTACACCTTC	CAIGREILGTGGGYGYTF
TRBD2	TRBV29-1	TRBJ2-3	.	TGCAGCGTCGATAAAGGGCTAGCGGGAGGGCCCTCCACAGATACGCAGTATTTT	CSVDKGLAGGPSTDTQYF